The 13 T cell receptor beta chains reported below all come from one sample, sequenced in a study of PD-1 blockade in classical Hodgkin lymphoma. The method was immunoSEQ multiplex PCR; TCRdb's version includes in-frame clones alone and lacks a portion of them. The sample lists about 17,000 clones; around 90% were seen once. The time point denotes: newly diagnosed, previously untreated cHL patient sample. Sequenced input: peripheral blood mononuclear cells (PBMCs). All receptors come from a human donor with classical Hodgkin lymphoma.

The chain carries TRBV27 and TRBJ1-2; 7 bases line up with TRBD1. Trimming cost V 4 bases and J 4 bases; bases outside gene matches: 6. The CDR3 has 14 residues. CDR1 is MNHEY and CDR2 is SMNVEV in the germline V gene (reference sequence). The CDR3 DNA is TGTGCCAGCAGTTCCGCCGGGACAGTCTATGGCTACACCTTC. Its protein product is CASSSAGTVYGYTF.

In its sample, this clone was seen once. The chain couples TRBV15 to TRBJ1-2, with 7 bases aligning to TRBD1. This CDR3 comprises 16 residues. With V trimmed by 1 base and J by 8 bases, 13 bases remained unmatched. The germline gives CDR1 LNHNV, CDR2 YYDKDF (reference sequence). The CDR3 loop reads CATSRGRSDRAKGYTF. The CDR3, as DNA: TGTGCCACCAGCAGAGGACGATCAGACAGGGCTAAGGGCTACACCTTC.

The V call is TRBV9, the J call TRBJ1-4; D is unresolved. Germline CDR1 SGDLS, CDR2 YYNGEE. The CDR3 is 14 amino acids. Trimming took 2 bases from V and 7 from J, leaving 12 bases between them. The CDR3 loop reads CASSVLGSGEKLFF. The DNA of the CDR3 is TGTGCCAGCAGCGTCCTTGGCTCCGGTGAAAAACTGTTTTTT.

V and J are TRBV28 and TRBJ2-1, with D uncertain. V was trimmed by 6 bases and J by 9 bases, leaving 12 bases between them. The CDR3 is 12 amino acids. CDR1 is MDHEN, CDR2 SYDVKM, per germline. CDR3 residues: CASSPTFREQFF. For the CDR3, the DNA is TGTGCCAGCAGCCCGACTTTTCGTGAGCAGTTCTTC.

The CDR3 nucleotides are TGTGCCAGCAGTGGAGGCGATGGGGGATTGGCCCAGTACTTC. It encodes CASSGGDGGLAQYF. The chain links TRBV2 to TRBJ2-5; D is tentatively TRBD1 or TRBD2 (5 bases each). This CDR3 is 14 amino acids long. In germline, CDR1 is SNHLY, CDR2 FYNNEI. Trimming pared 4 bases from V and 9 bases from J, leaving 18 bases between.

This rearrangement joins TRBV11-3 to TRBJ2-4; 7 bases are a match to TRBD1. The CDR3 is made up of 13 amino acids. After removal of 8 bases from V and 4 bases from J, the junction contained 5 bases not matched to a gene. Germline CDR1 reads SGHNT; CDR2 reads YENEEA. This chain's CDR3 is CASSGTEKNIQYF. CDR3 sequence (DNA): TGTGCCAGCTCCGGGACAGAAAAAAACATTCAGTACTTC.

The CDR3 nucleotides read TGTGCCAGCAGGGTGGGCCTTGAGCTGTTTTTT. Residues: CASRVGLELFF. The V call is TRBV27, the J call TRBJ2-2, with D unclear. This CDR3 contains 11 residues. The germline V and J ends were trimmed by 6 bases and 11 bases, with 10 bases remaining between them. The V gene's germline CDR1 is MNHEY and CDR2 SMNVEV (reference sequence).

This chain links TRBV5-5 with TRBJ2-2; TRBD1 agrees at 8 bases. The CDR3 extends over 15 amino acids. Germline V gives CDR1 SGHKS, CDR2 YYEKEE (reference sequence). Losses at the gene ends were 4 bases for V and 5 bases for J; bases not matched to a gene: 7. CDR3 nucleotide sequence: TGTGCCAGCAGCCATCAGGGGGCAGAGACCGGGGAGCTGTTTTTT. It encodes CASSHQGAETGELFF.

The J gene is TRBJ2-3, the V gene TRBV7-2; 8 bases match TRBD2. V lost 5 bases, J lost 0 bases, and 7 bases stayed unmatched. Germline V gene lookup returns CDR1 SGHTA and CDR2 FQGNSA. The CDR3 contains 16 residues. This CDR3 reads CASSHRLATSTDTQYF. In nucleotides, the CDR3 is TGTGCCAGCAGCCACAGACTAGCGACTAGCACAGATACGCAGTATTTT.

This rearrangement joins TRBV19 to TRBJ2-1; 7 bases fit TRBD2. The V gene end was trimmed by 8 bases and the J gene end by 5 bases; junction bases not matched to a gene: 12. The CDR3 consists of 15 residues. Per germline, CDR1 LNHDA and CDR2 SQIVND (reference sequence). The CDR3 sequence is CASAGRREIHNEQFF. The DNA for the CDR3 is TGTGCCAGTGCCGGGAGGCGGGAAATCCACAATGAGCAGTTCTTC.

The J gene is TRBJ2-7, the V gene TRBV5-4, with D perhaps TRBD1 (5 bases). The CDR3 length is 14 residues. Germline values: CDR1 SGHNT, CDR2 YYREEE (reference sequence). Deletions cut 0 bases from V and 6 bases from J, with 13 bases between. Here the CDR3 DNA reads TGTGCCAGCAGCTTGGACCGGATTCAGGGCGAGCAGTACTTC. This gives the protein CASSLDRIQGEQYF.

This chain connects TRBV18 to TRBJ2-2; TRBD2 matches 9 bases. Trimming took 2 bases from V and 3 from J; bases not matched to a gene: 7. The CDR3 contains 17 residues. The germline V gene encodes CDR1 KGHSH and CDR2 LQKENI. The CDR3 sequence: CASSPDSLAGYTGELFF. The DNA of the CDR3 is TGTGCCAGCTCACCAGATTCTCTAGCGGGATACACCGGGGAGCTGTTTTTT.

This chain links TRBV28 with TRBJ1-5, with a possible D match to TRBD1 (5 bases). Germline assignment: CDR1 MDHEN and CDR2 SYDVKM. Trimming took 5 bases from V and 11 from J, leaving 19 bases between them. The CDR3 runs to 14 residues. The CDR3 protein is CASSPWDGISSQHF. For the CDR3, the DNA is TGTGCCAGCAGTCCATGGGACGGTATCAGTTCCCAGCATTTT.